The rows below give T cell receptor beta chains drawn from one sample of a study of cytomegalovirus exposure and HLA in healthy donors. TCRdb keeps only in-frame clones here, not all; method: immunoSEQ multiplex PCR. The table lists under 350,000 clones, around 85% of them singletons. The specimen was PBMCs. Receptors were obtained from a woman aged 18 to 35 in good health and CMV-seronegative. Both conserved end residues are part of each CDR3. A D gene is named only where the DNA matches it firmly. Clone sizes are given selectively: once, few, many, or a class where the clone is expanded.

V: TRBV7-2; length: 13; D: TRBD2; J: TRBJ2-3; size: once; DNA: TGTGCCAGCAGGGGGGGGAGCACAGATACGCAGTATTTT; CDR3: CASRGGSTDTQYF
V: TRBV7-9; length: 13; D: TRBD1; J: TRBJ1-4; size: .; DNA: TGTGCCACCTCAGGGGGCGACTATGAAAAACTGTTTTTT; CDR3: CATSGGDYEKLFF
V: TRBV27; length: 14; D: .; J: TRBJ1-6; size: .; DNA: TGTGCCAGCACCCTGGAGGGTGGGGATTCACCCCTCCACTTT; CDR3: CASTLEGGDSPLHF
V: TRBV9; length: 18; D: .; J: TRBJ1-3; size: .; DNA: TGTGCCAGCAGCGACAGCCCCGACAGGCCGAGCTCTGGAAACACCATATATTTT; CDR3: CASSDSPDRPSSGNTIYF
V: TRBV6-5; length: 16; D: TRBD1; J: TRBJ1-3; size: .; DNA: TGTGCCAGCAGTTCGACAGGGGGGTCTCGTGGAAACACCATATATTTT; CDR3: CASSSTGGSRGNTIYF
V: TRBV2; length: 13; D: TRBD1; J: TRBJ1-2; size: .; DNA: TGTGCCAGCAGTCCCGGACAGGGGCATGGCTACACCTTC; CDR3: CASSPGQGHGYTF
V: TRBV7-6; length: 13; D: .; J: TRBJ2-7; size: .; DNA: TGTGCCTCGACTCGGCTCGGGGGCTACGAGCAGTACTTC; CDR3: CASTRLGGYEQYF
V: TRBV28; length: 14; D: .; J: TRBJ1-1; size: .; DNA: TGTGCCAGCAGGTCCACCCGAGGGTGGACTGAAGCTTTCTTT; CDR3: CASRSTRGWTEAFF
V: TRBV4-1; length: 18; D: TRBD2; J: TRBJ2-1; size: .; DNA: TGCGCCAGCAGCCAAGGGGCTAGCGGCCCAAGCTCCTACAATGAGCAGTTCTTC; CDR3: CASSQGASGPSSYNEQFF
V: TRBV12-5; length: 13; D: .; J: TRBJ2-2; size: .; DNA: TGTGCTAGTCGGGGCCGGGAGACCGGGGAGCTGTTTTTT; CDR3: CASRGRETGELFF
V: TRBV30; length: 14; D: TRBD1; J: TRBJ1-5; size: .; DNA: TGTGCCTGGAGTTCGGACAGGTTCAATCAGCCCCAGCATTTT; CDR3: CAWSSDRFNQPQHF
V: TRBV18; length: 18; D: .; J: TRBJ1-4; size: .; DNA: TGTGCCAGCTCACCAATAGACAGGCGACCCAGGGCTAATGAAAAACTGTTTTTT; CDR3: CASSPIDRRPRANEKLFF
V: TRBV2; length: 11; D: .; J: TRBJ2-7; size: .; DNA: TGTGCCAGCTATCAGGGCTACGAGCAGTACTTC; CDR3: CASYQGYEQYF
V: TRBV27; length: 15; D: TRBD1; J: TRBJ2-2; size: .; DNA: TGTGCCAGCAGTCTAGGGACAGGGAGAACCGGGGAGCTGTTTTTT; CDR3: CASSLGTGRTGELFF
V: TRBV10-2; length: 14; D: .; J: TRBJ1-4; size: .; DNA: TGCGCCAGCAGTATCAGACAACTCAATGAAAAACTGTTTTTT; CDR3: CASSIRQLNEKLFF
V: TRBV7-2; length: 14; D: .; J: TRBJ2-3; size: .; DNA: TGTGCCAGCGGCGCGGGGTCAACGTTGGATACGCAGTATTTT; CDR3: CASGAGSTLDTQYF
V: TRBV27; length: 18; D: TRBD2; J: TRBJ2-3; size: .; DNA: TGTGCCAGCCGAAACCCATGGACTAGCGGGTTAATCACAGATACGCAGTATTTT; CDR3: CASRNPWTSGLITDTQYF
V: TRBV30; length: 15; D: .; J: TRBJ1-1; size: .; DNA: TGTGCCTGGAGGCGCGGGGGCCTTTTGAACACTGAAGCTTTCTTT; CDR3: CAWRRGGLLNTEAFF
V: TRBV19; length: 15; D: .; J: TRBJ1-1; size: .; DNA: TGTGCCAGTAGTAGAGGACAGAACTTAAACACTGAAGCTTTCTTT; CDR3: CASSRGQNLNTEAFF
V: TRBV7-2; length: 14; D: TRBD1; J: TRBJ1-2; size: .; DNA: TGTGCCAGCAGGACGCAGACAGGGATGAAAGGCTACACCTTC; CDR3: CASRTQTGMKGYTF
V: TRBV27; length: 14; D: .; J: TRBJ1-2; size: .; DNA: TGTGCCAGCAGTTTAACGGGGGACCTCTATGGCTACACCTTC; CDR3: CASSLTGDLYGYTF
V: TRBV6-5; length: 15; D: .; J: TRBJ1-2; size: .; DNA: TGTGCCAGCAGTTACCTCACAGGGCCGATCTATGGCTACACCTTC; CDR3: CASSYLTGPIYGYTF
V: TRBV30; length: 14; D: .; J: TRBJ2-1; size: .; DNA: TGTGCCTGGAGTACCCCGAGCTCCTACAATGAGCAGTTCTTC; CDR3: CAWSTPSSYNEQFF
V: TRBV9; length: 11; D: .; J: TRBJ1-2; size: .; DNA: TGTGCCAGCAGCGTAGGCGTCGGCTACACCTTC; CDR3: CASSVGVGYTF
V: TRBV27; length: 16; D: .; J: TRBJ1-5; size: .; DNA: TGTGCCAGCAGCCCCCTCCAACTCCGACAAGGAAAGCCCCAGCATTTT; CDR3: CASSPLQLRQGKPQHF
V: TRBV6-1; length: 13; D: .; J: TRBJ1-5; size: .; DNA: TGTGCCAGCGCAGACAGTTCCAATCAGCCCCAGCATTTT; CDR3: CASADSSNQPQHF
V: TRBV27; length: 13; D: TRBD1; J: TRBJ1-2; size: .; DNA: TGTGCCAGCAGTCCAGGACAGGGGGTCGGCTACACCTTC; CDR3: CASSPGQGVGYTF
V: TRBV2; length: 15; D: .; J: TRBJ1-2; size: .; DNA: TGTGCCAGCAGTGATCGGGGGGCGCCGAGCTATGGCTACACCTTC; CDR3: CASSDRGAPSYGYTF
V: TRBV18; length: 13; D: .; J: TRBJ2-1; size: .; DNA: TGTGCCAGCTCACCACCGCAGGATAATAGGGGGTTCTTC; CDR3: CASSPPQDNRGFF
V: TRBV7-9; length: 14; D: TRBD1; J: TRBJ2-7; size: few; DNA: TGTGCCAGCAGCCACCGGGACAGTGCCTACGAGCAGTACTTC; CDR3: CASSHRDSAYEQYF
V: TRBV4-2; length: 15; D: .; J: TRBJ1-6; size: few; DNA: TGTGCCAGCAGCCAAGATCGGGCAGGAGGGTCACCCCTCCACTTT; CDR3: CASSQDRAGGSPLHF
V: TRBV6-6; length: 16; D: TRBD1; J: TRBJ1-5; size: .; DNA: TGTGCCAGCAGTTATTCCGGGACAGGGGCGGCTCAGCCCCAGCATTTT; CDR3: CASSYSGTGAAQPQHF
V: TRBV28; length: 15; D: .; J: TRBJ2-7; size: .; DNA: TGTGCCAGCAGCGGAGGGGCGACAGGGACGTACGAGCAGTACTTC; CDR3: CASSGGATGTYEQYF
V: TRBV4-2; length: 14; D: TRBD1; J: TRBJ1-1; size: .; DNA: TGTGCCAGCAGCCAAGTCCAGGGGGACACTGAAGCTTTCTTT; CDR3: CASSQVQGDTEAFF
V: TRBV7-3; length: 16; D: .; J: TRBJ2-5; size: .; DNA: TGTGCCAGCAGCTTAACTCCCGGGCCGGGAAGAGAGACCCAGTACTTC; CDR3: CASSLTPGPGRETQYF
V: TRBV2; length: 14; D: .; J: TRBJ1-1; size: .; DNA: TGTGCCAGCAGTCTGGGGGGGAGGAACACTGAAGCTTTCTTT; CDR3: CASSLGGRNTEAFF
V: TRBV6-1; length: 15; D: .; J: TRBJ2-5; size: .; DNA: TGTGCCAGCAGCCAAGGGGCGGGGATCGGAGAGACCCAGTACTTC; CDR3: CASSQGAGIGETQYF
V: TRBV28; length: 15; D: TRBD1; J: TRBJ2-2; size: .; DNA: TGTGCCAGCGGGCAGGACAGGTGGGACACCGGGGAGCTGTTTTTT; CDR3: CASGQDRWDTGELFF
V: TRBV14; length: 15; D: TRBD2; J: TRBJ2-5; size: .; DNA: TGTGCCAGCAGCCGTTTAGCGGGAGGGTTTGAGACCCAGTACTTC; CDR3: CASSRLAGGFETQYF
V: TRBV6-1; length: 14; D: .; J: TRBJ2-3; size: .; DNA: TGTGCCAGCAGTGAAGGACACCGAACCGATACGCAGTATTTT; CDR3: CASSEGHRTDTQYF
V: TRBV11-2; length: 12; D: TRBD1; J: TRBJ2-3; size: .; DNA: TGTGCCAGCAGCCTACAGGGGGATACGCAGTATTTT; CDR3: CASSLQGDTQYF
V: TRBV11-2; length: 17; D: TRBD2; J: TRBJ2-2; size: once; DNA: TGTGCCAGCAGCCCGGGACTAGCGGGGGGGAACACCGGGGAGCTGTTTTTT; CDR3: CASSPGLAGGNTGELFF